The 14 T cell receptor beta chains below come from one sample, sequenced in a study of blood T cell repertoires in COVID-19. Method: immunoSEQ multiplex PCR; TCRdb's copy keeps in-frame clones and lacks some. This sample has over 150,000 clones, with around 83% found just once. Sequencing was carried out using peripheral blood. The receptors were sampled from a man between 50 and 59 years old with active or convalescent COVID-19.

The chain links TRBV24-1 to TRBJ2-1; possible D gene TRBD2, 6 bases. Germline CDR1 and CDR2: KGHDR and SFDVKD. The CDR3 spans 13 residues. Deletions cut 4 bases from V and 6 bases from J, with 9 bases between. CDR3 in amino acids: CATSDGSSNEQFF. For the CDR3, the DNA is TGTGCCACCAGTGACGGGAGTTCCAATGAGCAGTTCTTC.

This clone appeared a single time. V gene TRBV6-2 or TRBV6-3 combines with J gene TRBJ1-5; 9 bases line up with TRBD1. This CDR3 region has 15 residues. V shed 5 bases and J 3 bases; nucleotides not matched to a gene: 5. Germline lookup yields CDR1 MNHEY and CDR2 SVGEGT. DNA for the CDR3: TGTGCCAGCAGTCAGACAGGGGGGATCAATCAGCCCCAGCATTTT. Its protein product is CASSQTGGINQPQHF.

This chain joins TRBV28 and TRBJ1-1; D perhaps matches TRBD1 (6 bases). This CDR3 is 14 amino acids long. V was cut by 5 bases and J by 6 bases, with 16 bases left in between. From germline, CDR1 is MDHEN and CDR2 SYDVKM. CDR3 bases: TGTGCCAGCAGTGGCACAGGGAGAAAGGCTGAAGCTTTCTTT. Its protein is CASSGTGRKAEAFF.

The V and J genes are TRBV24-1 and TRBJ2-1; TRBD2 might be the D (5 bases). The CDR3 spans 12 residues. V was trimmed by 6 bases and J by 8 bases, leaving 10 bases between them. Per the germline V gene, CDR1 is KGHDR and CDR2 is SFDVKD. This CDR3 is CATSPGYHEQFF. CDR3 coding DNA: TGTGCCACCAGTCCGGGGTACCATGAGCAGTTCTTC.

The V and J genes are TRBV4-3 and TRBJ2-2; the D gene is possibly TRBD2 (7 bases). V dropped 0 bases and J dropped 10 bases, with 12 bases sitting between them. CDR3 length: 14 residues. Germline values: CDR1 LGHNA, CDR2 YSLEER. The CDR3 nucleotides read TGCGCCAGCAGCCAAGATCTAGGGGGGGCGGAGCTGTTTTTT. As protein: CASSQDLGGAELFF.

The V gene is TRBV20-1, the J gene TRBJ2-5; D unclear. Trimming stripped 6 bases from V and 5 bases from J, with 10 bases between. Germline CDR1 DFQATT, CDR2 SNEGSKA (reference sequence). This CDR3 spans 11 amino acids. The CDR3 DNA is TGCAGTGCAATAGCCGAGGAGACCCAGTACTTC. Translated: CSAIAEETQYF.

In its sample, this clone was seen a few times. V usage is TRBV4-1 and J usage is TRBJ1-2, with a tentative D call TRBD1 (6 bases). This CDR3 has 14 residues. V was cut by 0 bases and J by 7 bases, with 12 bases left in between. Per germline, CDR1 MGHRA and CDR2 YSYEKL. CDR3 sequence (DNA): TGCGCCAGCAGCCAAGAAAACAGGGCGGTTGGCTACACCTTC. Protein product: CASSQENRAVGYTF.

The chain combines TRBV27 with TRBJ1-6; 8 nucleotides match TRBD1. Unmatched junction bases numbered 6, after V lost 4 bases and J lost 1 base. This CDR3 region has 17 residues. Germline V gene sequence: CDR1 MNHEY, CDR2 SMNVEV (reference sequence). CDR3 in DNA: TGTGCCAGCAGTTCGAACCGACAGGGGTCCTATAATTCACCCCTCCACTTT. It translates to CASSSNRQGSYNSPLHF.

The chain links TRBV6-6 to TRBJ1-1, with D perhaps TRBD1 (5 bases). V dropped 1 base and J dropped 2 bases, with 8 bases sitting between them. The CDR3 sequence is 14 residues long. Germline V gene lookup returns CDR1 MNHNY and CDR2 SVGAGI (reference sequence). CDR3 in amino acids: CASSYLGTNTEAFF. The CDR3 nucleotides read TGTGCCAGCAGTTACTTAGGGACTAACACTGAAGCTTTCTTT.

V and J are TRBV5-6 and TRBJ1-1, with TRBD1 as a possible D gene (5 bases). The CDR3 is made up of 13 amino acids. Germline assignment: CDR1 SGHDT and CDR2 YYEEEE. Trimming removed 2 bases from V and 3 bases from J, with 8 bases in between. The CDR3 is CASSFNRYTEAFF. DNA of the CDR3: TGTGCCAGCAGCTTTAACAGGTACACTGAAGCTTTCTTT. The whole variable domain, filled in from reference TRBV5-6 and TRBJ1-1, reads DAGVTQSPTHLIKTRGQQVTLRCSPKSGHDTVSWYQQALGQGPQFIFQYYEEEERQRGNFPDRFSGHQFPNYSSELNVNALLLGDSALYLCASSFNRYTEAFFGQGTRLTVV.

This clone was observed once. The chain joins TRBV5-4 to TRBJ2-7; no clear D gene. Germline CDR1 is SGHNT and CDR2 is YYREEE (reference sequence). The CDR3 totals 14 residues. Trimming pared 0 bases from V and 0 bases from J, leaving 7 bases between. CDR3 sequence: CASSLGARSYEQYF. In nucleotides, the CDR3 is TGTGCCAGCAGCTTGGGGGCTCGCTCCTACGAGCAGTACTTC.

The V call is TRBV3-1 (or the pseudogene TRBV3-2), the J call TRBJ1-1; D is perhaps TRBD1 (6 bases). Trimming shortened V by 2 bases and J by 4 bases, and 17 bases separated the two germline ends. CDR3 size: 16 residues. Germline loops: CDR1 LGHDT, CDR2 YNNKEL (reference sequence). The DNA for the CDR3 is TGTGCCAGCAGCCAAAGGGGGAGCAGGACAAGCACTGAAGCTTTCTTT. This gives the protein CASSQRGSRTSTEAFF.

CDR3 protein: CASSQLAGLYNEQFF. CDR3 DNA sequence: TGTGCCAGCAGTCAACTAGCGGGCCTCTACAATGAGCAGTTCTTC. The chain has TRBV6-5 and TRBJ2-1; 9 bases fit TRBD2. After removal of 5 bases from V and 3 bases from J, the junction contained 5 bases not matched to a gene. The CDR3 runs to 15 residues. Germline V gene lookup returns CDR1 MNHEY and CDR2 SVGAGI.

Comment on this clone: The same CDR3 is also encoded by other DNA sequences in this sample. J is TRBJ1-2 and V is TRBV27; D gene ambiguous. Trimming removed 0 bases from V and 2 bases from J, with 4 bases in between. The CDR3 is made up of 13 amino acids. Germline values: CDR1 MNHEY, CDR2 SMNVEV (reference sequence). CDR3 bases: TGTGCCAGCAGTTTATCGCGAAACTATGGCTACACCTTC. It yields the protein CASSLSRNYGYTF.